One sample yielded the 15 T cell receptor beta chains listed below, sequenced in a study of spatial heterogeneity in lung cancer. Indicated time point: sample taken at primary tumor resection. TCRdb reanalysed the 5' RACE reads using MiXCR and keeps one entry per CDR3 protein. The table shows some 80,000 distinct CDR3 sequences, with roughly 8% occurring only once. Sequenced here: PBMCs, sampled at surgery. The receptors come from a male donor with early-stage non-small cell lung cancer.

This clonotype was observed a handful of times. The rearrangement joins TRBV6-1 to TRBJ2-1, with D possibly being TRBD2 (5 bases). The CDR3 is 14 residues long. V was trimmed by 4 bases and J by 0 bases, leaving 7 bases between them. The germline CDR1 and CDR2 sequences are MNHNS and SASEGT. CDR3 residues: CASSVGSSYNEQFF. DNA of the CDR3: TGTGCCAGCAGTGTTGGGAGCTCCTACAATGAGCAGTTCTTC.

The chain links TRBV5-4 to TRBJ2-7; tentatively, D is TRBD1 or TRBD2 (5 bases each). This CDR3 comprises 16 residues. V was pared by 4 bases and J by 2 bases, with 19 bases between. Germline V CDR1 and CDR2: SGHNT, YYREEE (reference sequence). The CDR3 coding sequence is TGTGCCAGCAGCCGCGGCTCTGGGACGGGGACCTACGAGCAGTACTTC. Protein sequence: CASSRGSGTGTYEQYF.

Ten or more counts support this clonotype. The gene calls are TRBV4-2 and TRBJ2-7, with TRBD1 matching over 9 bases. V gave up 2 bases and J gave up 0 bases; unmatched junction bases: 8. This CDR3 region has 17 residues. CDR1 and CDR2 (germline): LGHNA, YNFKEQ. The CDR3 sequence is CASSQYQQGADSYEQYF. The CDR3 nucleotides are TGTGCCAGCAGCCAATACCAACAGGGGGCCGACTCCTACGAGCAGTACTTC.

The chain links TRBV7-2 to TRBJ2-7, with D unclear. The V gene lost 5 bases and the J gene lost 2 bases, with 7 bases spanning the gap. This CDR3 has 12 residues. Germline V gives CDR1 SGHTA, CDR2 FQGNSA. CDR3 coding DNA: TGTGCCAGCAGCCCAACGACCTACGAGCAGTACTTC. This sequence encodes CASSPTTYEQYF.

The table lists this clonotype with many counts. The V and J genes are TRBV28 and TRBJ1-5; D remains ambiguous. Trimming removed 4 bases at V and 6 bases at J, with 4 bases between. The length of the CDR3 is 11 residues. Germline CDR1 is MDHEN and CDR2 is SYDVKM. The CDR3, as DNA: TGTGCCAGCAGTTATAGTCAGCCCCAGCATTTT. It encodes CASSYSQPQHF.

At least ten counts were recorded for this clonotype. V and J are TRBV5-1 and TRBJ1-4, with a possible D match to TRBD1 (5 bases). The V and J ends lost 3 bases and 4 bases respectively, with 10 bases between them. The CDR3 sequence is 14 residues long. Germline lookup yields CDR1 SGHRS and CDR2 YFSETQ. The CDR3 sequence: CASSSGPGNEKLFF. The CDR3 DNA reads as TGCGCCAGCAGCTCGGGACCTGGTAATGAAAAACTGTTTTTT. Together with reference TRBV5-1 and TRBJ1-4, the CDR3 gives the full variable domain: KAGVTQTPRYLIKTRGQQVTLSCSPISGHRSVSWYQQTPGQGLQFLFEYFSETQRNKGNFPGRFSGRQFSNSRSEMNVSTLELGDSALYLCASSSGPGNEKLFFGSGTQLSVL.

In this sample, this clonotype turned up many times. V usage is TRBV29-1 and J usage is TRBJ1-1; 11 bases are a match to TRBD1. Looked up from germline, CDR1 is SQVTM and CDR2 is ANQGSEA. CDR3 length: 15 residues. V was clipped by 6 bases and J by 4 bases; unmatched bases: 10. CDR3 loop: CSVHGGQGAGTEAFF. Here the CDR3 DNA reads TGCAGCGTCCATGGTGGACAGGGGGCAGGCACTGAAGCTTTCTTT.

This sequence joins TRBV3-1 and TRBJ2-1; TRBD2 matches at 10 bases. Germline loops: CDR1 LGHDT, CDR2 YNNKEL (reference sequence). V shed 5 bases and J 9 bases; nucleotides not matched to a gene: 7. This CDR3 contains 14 residues. The CDR3 spells CASSSGTSVGEQFF. CDR3 coding DNA: TGTGCCAGCAGCTCCGGGACTAGCGTTGGTGAGCAGTTCTTC.

This clonotype has only a few counts. This sequence joins TRBV11-2 and TRBJ1-2; D unclear. The germline gives CDR1 SGHAT, CDR2 FQNNGV. The CDR3 consists of 13 residues. Trimming left V 0 bases short and J 6 bases short, with 8 bases between. The CDR3 DNA sequence: TGTGCCAGCAGCTTAGAGTTTGGACATGGCTACACCTTC. This sequence encodes CASSLEFGHGYTF.

In its sample, this clonotype was seen many times. Relative to the germline gene, one junction end is altered; a read error may explain this. The rearrangement links TRBV24-1 to TRBJ1-4; tentative D call: TRBD1 (6 bases). The length of the CDR3 is 10 residues. Germline-derived CDR1 and CDR2 are KGHDR and SFDVKD. CDR3 in amino acids: CATRQGKLVF. DNA of the CDR3: TGTGCCACCCGTCAGGGGAAACTGGTTTTT.

This clonotype showed up just a few times. The V gene is TRBV5-6, the J gene TRBJ1-1, with D unclear. Trimming shortened V by 1 base and J by 4 bases, and 8 bases separated the two germline ends. Germline V gives CDR1 SGHDT, CDR2 YYEEEE. The CDR3 totals 13 residues. CDR3 residues: CASSLSGFTEAFF. CDR3 coding DNA: TGTGCCAGCAGCTTGAGCGGGTTCACTGAAGCTTTCTTT.

This clonotype appeared many times. The chain employs TRBV9 and TRBJ2-1; D unclear. In germline, CDR1 is SGDLS, CDR2 YYNGEE. The CDR3 length is 14 residues. V was trimmed by 0 bases and J by 9 bases, leaving 13 bases between them. The chain's CDR3 is CASSVGPDGSEQFF. In DNA, the CDR3 is TGTGCCAGCAGCGTAGGACCCGACGGAAGTGAGCAGTTCTTC.

The genes are TRBV12-3 or TRBV12-4 and TRBJ1-1, with D unresolved. V lost 7 bases to trimming and J lost 4 bases, with 10 bases between them. The CDR3 is made up of 12 amino acids. The CDR3 protein is CASTLVGTEAFF. The CDR3 DNA reads TGTGCCAGCACCTTGGTAGGCACTGAAGCTTTCTTT.

This clonotype was recorded many times. The CDR3 nucleotides are TGCAGCGCCGTAGAGGCGGGTAGCAATCAGCCCCAGCATTTT. It specifies CSAVEAGSNQPQHF. The gene calls are TRBV29-1 and TRBJ1-5; no clear D gene. With 7 bases removed from V and 0 bases from J, the gap between germline ends came to 13 bases. The germline gives CDR1 SQVTM, CDR2 ANQGSEA. This CDR3 comprises 14 residues.

This clonotype was counted ten times or more. The gene calls are TRBV29-1 and TRBJ1-3; no reliable D call. The germline V and J ends were trimmed by 4 bases and 7 bases, with 5 bases remaining between them. Germline V gene lookup returns CDR1 SQVTM and CDR2 ANQGSEA. This CDR3 is 10 amino acids long. CDR3: CSVVTNTIYF. The CDR3, as DNA: TGCAGCGTTGTTACGAACACCATATATTTT.